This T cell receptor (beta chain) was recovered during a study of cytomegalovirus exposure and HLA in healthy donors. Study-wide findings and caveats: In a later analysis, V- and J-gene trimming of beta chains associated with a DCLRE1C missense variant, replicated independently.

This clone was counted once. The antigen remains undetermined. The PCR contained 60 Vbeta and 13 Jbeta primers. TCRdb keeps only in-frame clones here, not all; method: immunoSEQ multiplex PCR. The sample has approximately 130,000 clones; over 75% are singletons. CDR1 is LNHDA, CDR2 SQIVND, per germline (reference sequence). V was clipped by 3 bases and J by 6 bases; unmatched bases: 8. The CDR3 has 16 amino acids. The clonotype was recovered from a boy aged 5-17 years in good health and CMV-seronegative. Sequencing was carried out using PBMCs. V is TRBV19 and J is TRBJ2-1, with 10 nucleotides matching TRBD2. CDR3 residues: CASSIGGSGRTNEQFF. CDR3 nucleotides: TGTGCCAGTAGTATCGGTGGTAGCGGGAGGACCAATGAGCAGTTCTTC.